These T cell receptor beta chains were read from a single sample in a study of T-cell memory formation after mild COVID-19. TCRdb recomputed calls from the 5' RACE reads with MiXCR, one row per CDR3 protein. The sample holds under 550,000 distinct CDR3 sequences; roughly 17% are singletons and the top ten take about 22%. The specimen was PBMCs or a T cell subset sorted from them (not recorded which). The origin of the receptors is a man aged 18 to 29 who had mild COVID-19 (a few samples of this study predate the infection). Cell type and time point are not known. Both conserved end residues are part of each CDR3. D genes are given only for firm matches. Clone size is given for some rows only: seen once, a few or many times, or a class if the clone is expanded.

v_call	clone_size	d_call	j_call	cdr3_nt	cdr3_aa
TRBV11-3	few	TRBD2	TRBJ2-3	TGTGCCAGCAGCCGGACTAGCGGGGGGGCCTTAGATACGCAGTATTTT	CASSRTSGGALDTQYF
TRBV12-3/TRBV12-4	few	TRBD1	TRBJ1-1	TGTGCCAGCAGCTCTCAGGGGGCGGGCACTGAAGCTTTCTTT	CASSSQGAGTEAFF
TRBV19	few	-	TRBJ1-1	TGTGCCAGTGTCGGACAGCCGAACACTGAAGCTTTCTTT	CASVGQPNTEAFF
TRBV10-3	-	-	TRBJ2-5	TGTGCCATCAGTCCACAAGGCCAAGAGACCCAGTACTTC	CAISPQGQETQYF
TRBV29-1	-	TRBD1	TRBJ1-1	TGCAGCGTTGGGGGAGCGTGGACAGGGGATTTTAACACTGAAGCTTTCTTT	CSVGGAWTGDFNTEAFF
TRBV7-9	many	-	TRBJ1-2	TGTGCCAGCAGCCCAACCTCGGGGGGCTATGGCTACACCTTC	CASSPTSGGYGYTF
TRBV3-1	-	TRBD2	TRBJ2-7	TGTGCCAGCAGCCAAAAGCGGGGGCGAGAGCAGTACTTC	CASSQKRGREQYF
TRBV5-1	many	TRBD1	TRBJ2-3	TGCGCCAGCAGCCGGGGACAGACAGACGCAGATACGCAGTATTTT	CASSRGQTDADTQYF
TRBV7-2	-	-	TRBJ2-1	TGTGCCAGCAGCTTACGGATCAGCTACAATGAGCAGTTCTTC	CASSLRISYNEQFF
TRBV5-1	-	-	TRBJ2-5	TGCGCCAGCAGTTCTGGATCGCGGACCCAAGAGACCCAGTACTTC	CASSSGSRTQETQYF
TRBV7-9	-	-	TRBJ1-4	TGTGCCAGCAGCTTCAGGGCGTCGGGTGAAAAACTGTTTTTT	CASSFRASGEKLFF
TRBV7-3	few	-	TRBJ2-1	TGTGCCAGCAGTCAAGAGGCGTACAATGAGCAGTTCTTC	CASSQEAYNEQFF
TRBV7-3	few	-	TRBJ1-2	TGTGCCAGCAGCTTATCAGGGAGGGATGGCTACACCTTC	CASSLSGRDGYTF
TRBV11-2	-	TRBD2	TRBJ2-3	TGTGCCAGCAGCTTTGGCCGGGGGGAGGGAAATACGCAGTATTTT	CASSFGRGEGNTQYF
TRBV6-2/TRBV6-3	-	TRBD1	TRBJ1-2	TGTGCCAGTCGACAGGGGATCTATGGCTACACCTTC	CASRQGIYGYTF
TRBV14	many	TRBD1	TRBJ2-3	TGTGCCAGCAGCCGGGACAGGGGGCGCCTTGATACGCAGTATTTT	CASSRDRGRLDTQYF
TRBV27	-	-	TRBJ1-1	TGTGCCAGCAGTCTGACGTGGAACACTGAAGCTTTCTTT	CASSLTWNTEAFF
TRBV4-3	few	TRBD1	TRBJ1-1	TGCGCCAGCAGCCAAGTTTTGGACAGGTCGGACACTGAAGCTTTCTTT	CASSQVLDRSDTEAFF
TRBV15	-	TRBD2	TRBJ2-5	TGTGCCACCAGCAGAGATAGCGGGGGTGAGACCCAGTACTTC	CATSRDSGGETQYF
TRBV29-1	-	-	TRBJ1-5	TGCAGCGTTGACCTGTGGGACGGCAATCAGCCCCAGCATTTT	CSVDLWDGNQPQHF
TRBV5-1	-	-	TRBJ1-2	TGCGCCAGCAGCTTTGCAGGGGCTGGCTACACCTTC	CASSFAGAGYTF
TRBV6-1	few	-	TRBJ2-7	TGTGCCAGCAGGAAAACAGGGGGAGGGTCCTACGAGCAGTACTTC	CASRKTGGGSYEQYF
TRBV7-2	few	-	TRBJ1-2	TGTGCCAGCAGCTTAGCGGCCGGGGAGAGGTACACCTTC	CASSLAAGERYTF
TRBV7-9	few	-	TRBJ1-5	TGTGCCAGCAGCCGGTCGAGTCAGCCCCAGCATTTT	CASSRSSQPQHF
TRBV7-9	-	-	TRBJ2-5	TGTGCCAGCAGGGGAGTGGGGTATACGACCCAGTACTTC	CASRGVGYTTQYF
TRBV7-2	many	-	TRBJ1-1	TGTGCCAGCAGCTTTTTACACGGTTTTGAAGCTTTCTTT	CASSFLHGFEAFF
TRBV27	-	-	TRBJ1-3	TGTGCCAGCAGTCCTGAACCCTTGGCGGAGAGCTCTGGAAACACCATATATTTT	CASSPEPLAESSGNTIYF
TRBV9	-	-	TRBJ1-2	TGTGCCAGCAGCCCCCAACCAGGGTTCTATGGCTACACCTTC	CASSPQPGFYGYTF
TRBV3-1	few	-	TRBJ1-2	TGTGCCAGCAGCCAAAGCCAGGGGCAGAGCTACACCTTC	CASSQSQGQSYTF
TRBV12-3/TRBV12-4	many	-	TRBJ2-2	TGTGCCAGCCGGGTTTTTACCAACACCGGGGAGCTGTTTTTT	CASRVFTNTGELFF
TRBV12-3/TRBV12-4	-	TRBD1	TRBJ1-1	TGTGCCAGCGTGACAGGGGGTACTGAAGCTTTCTTT	CASVTGGTEAFF
TRBV7-2	-	TRBD2	TRBJ2-1	TGTGCCAGCAGCTTAAGACTAGCGGGGGGGAGTGAGCAGTTCTTC	CASSLRLAGGSEQFF
TRBV5-1	few	-	TRBJ2-2	TGCGCCAGCAGCCCCCTAGATCCGGGGAACACCGGGGAGCTGTTTTTT	CASSPLDPGNTGELFF
TRBV7-2	many	TRBD2	TRBJ2-3	TGTGCCAGCAGCCGACAAGCGGGGAGCACAGATACGCAGTATTTT	CASSRQAGSTDTQYF
TRBV28	-	-	TRBJ1-6	TGTGCCAGCAGTTTGGGCAGGGGATATAGGTCACCCCTCCACTTT	CASSLGRGYRSPLHF
TRBV5-4	-	-	TRBJ2-3	TGTGCCAGCAGCTTAGGCAGCCAAGATACGCAGTATTTT	CASSLGSQDTQYF
TRBV5-1	many	-	TRBJ2-5	TGCGCCAGCAGCTTGGAGTCCGGGGCCCGAGAGACCCAGTACTTC	CASSLESGARETQYF
TRBV4-3	-	-	TRBJ2-2	TGCGCCAGCAGCCAAGAAGGTCAGAAGAACACCGGGGAGCTGTTTTTT	CASSQEGQKNTGELFF
TRBV18	few	TRBD2	TRBJ2-2	TGTGCCAGCTCGCTAACTAGCGGGGGGCCCGCGAACACCGGGGAGCTGTTTTTT	CASSLTSGGPANTGELFF
TRBV19	few	TRBD1	TRBJ2-2	TGTGCCAGTAGTATAACGGGGACAGGGTACGTCGGGGAGCTGTTTTTT	CASSITGTGYVGELFF
TRBV6-5	-	-	TRBJ2-2	TGTGCCAGCAGTCGGACGCGACAGGCGATCACCGGGGAGCTGTTTTTT	CASSRTRQAITGELFF
TRBV5-1	-	-	TRBJ2-7	TGCGCCAGCAGCCCCTGGGGAAGCGAGCAGTACTTC	CASSPWGSEQYF
TRBV20-1	few	-	TRBJ1-1	TGCAGTGCTAGAGGAGAGGTGGGGGACACTGAAGCTTTCTTT	CSARGEVGDTEAFF
TRBV4-1	-	TRBD1	TRBJ1-5	TGCGCCAGCAGCCAACCCGGGACAGGGAAACCCCAGCATTTT	CASSQPGTGKPQHF
TRBV5-1	-	TRBD2	TRBJ2-1	TGCGCCAGCAGCTTGTACGGGGGGGCGCACAATGAGCAGTTCTTC	CASSLYGGAHNEQFF
TRBV6-5	-	TRBD2	TRBJ2-7	TGTGCCAGCAGTCTACTAGCGCTATCCCCCTACGAGCAGTACTTC	CASSLLALSPYEQYF
TRBV6-6	few	-	TRBJ2-7	TGTGCCAGCAGCCACTGGCCCAACTACGAGCAGTACTTC	CASSHWPNYEQYF
TRBV5-1	few	-	TRBJ2-3	TGCGCCAGCAGCTTTTTGAGGGTCGGGGATACGCAGTATTTT	CASSFLRVGDTQYF
TRBV29-1	-	-	TRBJ1-2	TGCAGCGCCAAGGAGGTTACTGTCTATGGCTACACCTTC	CSAKEVTVYGYTF
TRBV12-3/TRBV12-4	-	-	TRBJ1-5	TGTGCCAGCACCCAGAGGCGGCTTCAGCCCCAGCATTTT	CASTQRRLQPQHF
TRBV4-3	few	-	TRBJ1-1	TGCGCCAGCAGCCAAGATGTGGGCCGGGACAACGCTTTCTTT	CASSQDVGRDNAFF
TRBV25-1	few	TRBD2	TRBJ2-3	TGTGCCAGCAGTGAAGCAAGGCGGGGGATCACAGATACGCAGTATTTT	CASSEARRGITDTQYF
TRBV4-3	few	-	TRBJ2-3	TGCGCCAGCAGCCAAGATGGGGGAGCTAGCACAGATACGCAGTATTTT	CASSQDGGASTDTQYF